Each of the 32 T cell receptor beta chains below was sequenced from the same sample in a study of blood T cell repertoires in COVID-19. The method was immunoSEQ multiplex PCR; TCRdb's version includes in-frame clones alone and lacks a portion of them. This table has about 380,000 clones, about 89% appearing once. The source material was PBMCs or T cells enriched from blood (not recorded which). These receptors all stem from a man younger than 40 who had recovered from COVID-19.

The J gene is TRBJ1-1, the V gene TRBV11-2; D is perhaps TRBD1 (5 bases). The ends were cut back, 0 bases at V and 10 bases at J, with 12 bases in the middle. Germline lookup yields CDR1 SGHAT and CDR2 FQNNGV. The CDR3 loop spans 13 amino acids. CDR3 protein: CASSLDGRGGAFF. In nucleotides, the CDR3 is TGTGCCAGCAGCTTAGATGGGAGGGGTGGAGCTTTCTTT. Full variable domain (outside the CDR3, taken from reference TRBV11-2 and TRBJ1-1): EAGVAQSPRYKIIEKRQSVAFWCNPISGHATLYWYQQILGQGPKLLIQFQNNGVVDDSQLPKDRFSAERLKGVDSTLKIQPAKLEDSAVYLCASSLDGRGGAFFGQGTRLTVV.

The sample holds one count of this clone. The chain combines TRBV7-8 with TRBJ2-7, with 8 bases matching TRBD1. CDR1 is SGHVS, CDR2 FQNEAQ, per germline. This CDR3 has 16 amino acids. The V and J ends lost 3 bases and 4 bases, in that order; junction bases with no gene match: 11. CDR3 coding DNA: TGTGCCAGCAGCTTCTTTACCGGACAGGGTGTATACGAGCAGTACTTC. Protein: CASSFFTGQGVYEQYF.

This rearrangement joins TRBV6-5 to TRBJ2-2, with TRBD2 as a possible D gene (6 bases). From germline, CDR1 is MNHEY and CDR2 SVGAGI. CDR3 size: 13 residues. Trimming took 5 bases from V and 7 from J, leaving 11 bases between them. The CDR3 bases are TGTGCCAGCAGTACGGGACTGCGCGGGGAGCTGTTTTTT. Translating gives CASSTGLRGELFF.

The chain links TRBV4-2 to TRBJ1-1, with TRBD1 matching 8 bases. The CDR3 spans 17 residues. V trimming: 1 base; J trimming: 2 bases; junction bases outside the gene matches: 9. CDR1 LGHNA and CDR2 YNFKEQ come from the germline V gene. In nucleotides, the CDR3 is TGTGCCAGCAGCCAAGTATCAACAGGGGGAGATAACACTGAAGCTTTCTTT. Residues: CASSQVSTGGDNTEAFF.

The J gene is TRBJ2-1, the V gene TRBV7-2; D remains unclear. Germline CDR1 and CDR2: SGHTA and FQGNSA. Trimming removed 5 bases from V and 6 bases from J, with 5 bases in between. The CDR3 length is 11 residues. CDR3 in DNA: TGTGCCAGCAGCCCCGTCAATGAGCAGTTCTTC. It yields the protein CASSPVNEQFF.

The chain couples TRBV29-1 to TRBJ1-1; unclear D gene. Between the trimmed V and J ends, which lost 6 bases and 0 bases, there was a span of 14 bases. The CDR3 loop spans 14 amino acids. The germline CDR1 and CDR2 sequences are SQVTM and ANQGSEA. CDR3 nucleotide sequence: TGCAGCGTCGATTTGGCGGGGATGAACACTGAAGCTTTCTTT. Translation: CSVDLAGMNTEAFF. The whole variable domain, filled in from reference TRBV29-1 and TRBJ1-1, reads SAVISQKPSRDICQRGTSLTIQCQVDSQVTMMFWYRQQPGQSLTLIATANQGSEATYESGFVIDKFPISRPNLTFSTLTVSNMSPEDSSIYLCSVDLAGMNTEAFFGQGTRLTVV.

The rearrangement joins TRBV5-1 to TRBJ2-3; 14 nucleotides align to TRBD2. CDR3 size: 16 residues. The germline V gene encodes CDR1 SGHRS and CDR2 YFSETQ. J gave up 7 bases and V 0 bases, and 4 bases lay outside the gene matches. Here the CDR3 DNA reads TGCGCCAGCAGCTTGGAGACTAGCGGGGGGGCATATACGCAGTATTTT. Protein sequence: CASSLETSGGAYTQYF.

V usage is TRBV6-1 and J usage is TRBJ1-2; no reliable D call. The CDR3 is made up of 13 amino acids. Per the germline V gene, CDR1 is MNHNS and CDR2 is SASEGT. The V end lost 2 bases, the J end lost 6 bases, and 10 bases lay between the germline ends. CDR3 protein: CASSERREHGYTF. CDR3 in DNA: TGTGCCAGCAGTGAAAGGCGGGAACATGGCTACACCTTC.

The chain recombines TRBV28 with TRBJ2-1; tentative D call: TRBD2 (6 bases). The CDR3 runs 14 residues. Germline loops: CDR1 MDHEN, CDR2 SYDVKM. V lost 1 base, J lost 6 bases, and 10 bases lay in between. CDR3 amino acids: CASSLSPGLNEQFF. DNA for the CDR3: TGTGCCAGCAGTTTATCGCCGGGACTCAATGAGCAGTTCTTC.

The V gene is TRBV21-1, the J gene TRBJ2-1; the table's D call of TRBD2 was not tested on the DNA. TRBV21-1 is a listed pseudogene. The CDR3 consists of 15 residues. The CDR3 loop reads CASSKAGGRRNEQFF. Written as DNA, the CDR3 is TGTGCCAGCAGCAAAGCTGGGGGGAGGAGGAATGAGCAGTTCTTC.

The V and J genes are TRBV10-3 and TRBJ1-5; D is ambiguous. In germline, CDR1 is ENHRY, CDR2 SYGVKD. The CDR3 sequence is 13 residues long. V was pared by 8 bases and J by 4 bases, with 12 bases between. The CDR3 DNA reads TGTGCCATCGCCGGTACCTTGAATCAGCCCCAGCATTTT. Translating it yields CAIAGTLNQPQHF.

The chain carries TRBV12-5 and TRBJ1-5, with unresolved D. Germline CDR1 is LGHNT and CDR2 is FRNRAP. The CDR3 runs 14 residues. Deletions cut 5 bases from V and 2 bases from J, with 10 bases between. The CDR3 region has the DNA TGTGCTAGTGGTATTGGAAGCGGCAATCAGCCCCAGCATTTT. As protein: CASGIGSGNQPQHF.

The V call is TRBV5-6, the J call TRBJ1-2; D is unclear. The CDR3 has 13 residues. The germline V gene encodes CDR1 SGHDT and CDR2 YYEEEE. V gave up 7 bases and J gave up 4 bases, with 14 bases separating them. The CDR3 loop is CASSEGISYGYTF. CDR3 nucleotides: TGTGCCAGCTCCGAGGGCATTAGCTATGGCTACACCTTC.

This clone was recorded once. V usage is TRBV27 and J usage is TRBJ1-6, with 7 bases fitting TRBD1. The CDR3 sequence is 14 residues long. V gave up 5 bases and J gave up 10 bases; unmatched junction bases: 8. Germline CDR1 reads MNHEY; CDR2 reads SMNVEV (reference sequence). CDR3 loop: CASSPRTGGSPLHF. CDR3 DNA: TGTGCCAGCAGTCCGAGGACAGGTGGATCACCCCTCCACTTT.

The CDR3 DNA sequence: TGTGCCAGCAGCTTGGCAGGGGGGACAAGGGTCACTGAAGCTTTCTTT. Residues: CASSLAGGTRVTEAFF. The gene calls are TRBV5-4 and TRBJ1-1; 7 nucleotides align to TRBD1. Germline trimming cut 0 bases from V and 4 bases from J; bases unmatched to any gene: 9. CDR1 and CDR2 (germline): SGHNT, YYREEE (reference sequence). The CDR3 loop spans 16 amino acids.

The CDR3 DNA sequence: TGTGCCATCACTTCCGGGCCGCAAGGGGATGAGCAGTTCTTC. Translation gives CAITSGPQGDEQFF. The V and J genes are TRBV10-3 and TRBJ2-1; tentative D call: TRBD1 (5 bases). Germline V gene sequence: CDR1 ENHRY, CDR2 SYGVKD. The V end was cut by 7 bases, the J end by 8 bases, with 18 bases between. The CDR3 length is 14 residues.

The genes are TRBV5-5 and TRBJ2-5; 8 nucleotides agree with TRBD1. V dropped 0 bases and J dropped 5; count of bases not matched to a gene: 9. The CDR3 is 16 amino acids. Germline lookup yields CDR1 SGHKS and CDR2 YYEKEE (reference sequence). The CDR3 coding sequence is TGTGCCAGCAGCTTGGACCCAGGGGGCGCGGGTGAGACCCAGTACTTC. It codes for CASSLDPGGAGETQYF. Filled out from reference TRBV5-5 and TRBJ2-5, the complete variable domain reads DAGVTQSPTHLIKTRGQQVTLRCSPISGHKSVSWYQQVLGQGPQFIFQYYEKEERGRGNFPDRFSARQFPNYSSELNVNALLLGDSALYLCASSLDPGGAGETQYFGPGTRLLVL.

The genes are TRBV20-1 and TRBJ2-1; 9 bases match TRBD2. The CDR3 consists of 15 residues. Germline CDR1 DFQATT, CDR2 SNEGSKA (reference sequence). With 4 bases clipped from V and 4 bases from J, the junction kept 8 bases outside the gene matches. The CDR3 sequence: CSANDRLAAYNEQFF. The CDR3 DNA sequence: TGCAGTGCTAATGATCGACTAGCGGCATACAATGAGCAGTTCTTC.

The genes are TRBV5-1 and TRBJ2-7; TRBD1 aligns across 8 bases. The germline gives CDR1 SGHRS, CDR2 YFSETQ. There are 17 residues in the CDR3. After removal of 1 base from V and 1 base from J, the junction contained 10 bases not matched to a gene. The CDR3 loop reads CASSLRQGNHYSYEQYF. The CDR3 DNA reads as TGCGCCAGCAGCTTGCGACAGGGGAACCACTATTCCTACGAGCAGTACTTC.

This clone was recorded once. In DNA, the CDR3 is TGTGCCAGCAGCCAATCTATCCCAGCTAACTATGGCTACACCTTC. Translated, it gives CASSQSIPANYGYTF. This sequence joins TRBV16 and TRBJ1-2; D unresolved. From germline, CDR1 is KGHSY and CDR2 FQNENV. Trimming removed 0 bases from V and 0 bases from J, with 8 bases in between. The CDR3 loop spans 15 amino acids.

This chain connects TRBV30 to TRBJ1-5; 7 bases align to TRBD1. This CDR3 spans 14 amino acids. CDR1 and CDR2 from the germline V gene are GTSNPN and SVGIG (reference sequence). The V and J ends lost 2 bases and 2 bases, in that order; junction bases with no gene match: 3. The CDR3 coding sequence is TGTGCCTGGAGTCGACAGGGTGGCAATCAGCCCCAGCATTTT. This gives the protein CAWSRQGGNQPQHF.

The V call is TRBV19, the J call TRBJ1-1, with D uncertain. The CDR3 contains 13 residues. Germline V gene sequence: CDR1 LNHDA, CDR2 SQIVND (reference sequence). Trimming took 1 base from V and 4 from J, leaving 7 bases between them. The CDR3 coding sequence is TGTGCCAGTAGTATAGTGCGTCTCACTGAAGCTTTCTTT. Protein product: CASSIVRLTEAFF.

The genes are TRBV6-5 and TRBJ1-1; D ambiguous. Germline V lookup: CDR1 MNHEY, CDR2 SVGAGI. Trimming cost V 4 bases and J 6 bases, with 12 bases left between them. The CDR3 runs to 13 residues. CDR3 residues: CASSLMGRAEAFF. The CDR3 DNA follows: TGTGCCAGCAGTTTGATGGGGAGAGCTGAAGCTTTCTTT.

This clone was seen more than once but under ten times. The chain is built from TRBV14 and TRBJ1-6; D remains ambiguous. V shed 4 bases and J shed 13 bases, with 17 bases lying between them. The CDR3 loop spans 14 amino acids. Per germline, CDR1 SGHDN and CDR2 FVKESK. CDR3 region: CASSLRKGVVPLHF. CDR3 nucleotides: TGTGCCAGCAGCCTCAGGAAGGGAGTAGTCCCCCTCCACTTT.

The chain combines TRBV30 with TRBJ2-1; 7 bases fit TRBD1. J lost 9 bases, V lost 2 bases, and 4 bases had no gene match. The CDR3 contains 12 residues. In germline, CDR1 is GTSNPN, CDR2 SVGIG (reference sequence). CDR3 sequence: CAWSKTGFEQFF. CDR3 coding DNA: TGTGCCTGGAGTAAGACAGGGTTTGAGCAGTTCTTC.

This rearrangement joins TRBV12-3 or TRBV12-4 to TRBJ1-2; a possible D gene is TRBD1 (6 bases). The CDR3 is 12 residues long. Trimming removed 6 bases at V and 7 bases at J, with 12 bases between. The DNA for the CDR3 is TGTGCCAGCAGCAACAGGGATCGTGGCTACACCTTC. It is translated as CASSNRDRGYTF.

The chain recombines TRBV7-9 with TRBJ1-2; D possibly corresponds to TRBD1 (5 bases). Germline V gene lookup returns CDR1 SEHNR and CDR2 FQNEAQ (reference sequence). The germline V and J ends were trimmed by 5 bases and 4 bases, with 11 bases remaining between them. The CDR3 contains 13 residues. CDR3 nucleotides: TGTGCCAGCAGCCCTCAGGGCCTCTATGGCTACACCTTC. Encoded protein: CASSPQGLYGYTF.

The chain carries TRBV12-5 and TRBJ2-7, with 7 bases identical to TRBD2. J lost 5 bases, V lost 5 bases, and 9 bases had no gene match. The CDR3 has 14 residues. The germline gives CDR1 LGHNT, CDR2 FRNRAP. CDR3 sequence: CASGLSTGGHEQYF. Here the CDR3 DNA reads TGTGCTAGTGGTCTCTCAACGGGGGGTCACGAGCAGTACTTC.

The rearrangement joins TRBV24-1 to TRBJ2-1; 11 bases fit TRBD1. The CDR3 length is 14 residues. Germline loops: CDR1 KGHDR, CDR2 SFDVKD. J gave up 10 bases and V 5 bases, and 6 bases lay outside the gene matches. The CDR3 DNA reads TGTGCCACCAGTGGGGGACAGGGGGGGTTCGAGCAGTTCTTC. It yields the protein CATSGGQGGFEQFF.

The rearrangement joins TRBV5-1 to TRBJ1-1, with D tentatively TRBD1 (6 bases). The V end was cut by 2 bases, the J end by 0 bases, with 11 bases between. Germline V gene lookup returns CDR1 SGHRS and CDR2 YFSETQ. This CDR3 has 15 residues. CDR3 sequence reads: CASSFTGLMNTEAFF. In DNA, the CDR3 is TGCGCCAGCAGCTTCACAGGGCTCATGAACACTGAAGCTTTCTTT.

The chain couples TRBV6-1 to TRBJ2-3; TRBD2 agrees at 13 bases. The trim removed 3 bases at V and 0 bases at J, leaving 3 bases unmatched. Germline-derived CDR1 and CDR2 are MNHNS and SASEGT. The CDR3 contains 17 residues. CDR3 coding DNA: TGTGCCAGCAGTGAGCGACTAGCGGGGGGTAGCACAGATACGCAGTATTTT. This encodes CASSERLAGGSTDTQYF.

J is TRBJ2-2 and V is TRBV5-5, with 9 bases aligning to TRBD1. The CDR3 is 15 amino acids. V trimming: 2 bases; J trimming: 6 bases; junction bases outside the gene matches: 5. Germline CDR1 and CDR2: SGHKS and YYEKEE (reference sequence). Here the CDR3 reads CASSLLQGAPGELFF. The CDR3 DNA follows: TGTGCCAGCAGCTTACTACAGGGGGCTCCCGGGGAGCTGTTTTTT.